The T cell receptor (beta chain) under discussion was sequenced for a study of blood T cell repertoires in COVID-19. In the original processing: Nucleated cell counts were estimated from reference gene primer amplification. Repertoires were generated with immunoSEQ multiplex PCR, while TCRdb's copy carries only in-frame clones and drops some. From that table come the V and J calls and clone size; the DNA was used to work out D and trimming. The sample consists of some 260,000 clones, 70% to 85% of them appearing once. The CDR3 has 13 residues. The germline V gene encodes CDR1 ENHRY and CDR2 SYGVKD. V lost 5 bases to trimming and J lost 6 bases, with 13 bases between them.

The chain uses TRBV10-3 and TRBJ1-2; D unclear. The sequence derives from an elderly woman with acute or convalescent COVID-19. The sequenced sample was peripheral blood. The CDR3 loop is CAISQARDNGYTF. The CDR3 coding sequence is TGTGCCATCAGTCAAGCCCGAGACAATGGCTACACCTTC.